A selection of T cell receptor beta chains follows, all from one sample in a study of blood T cells in healthy people across ages. TCRdb re-called the 5' RACE reads through MiXCR, storing one row per CDR3 protein. Among about 570,000 distinct CDR3 sequences listed, about 25% were seen once. Specimen: blood. The receptors originated from a woman in her 70s in good health. CDR3s include the opening cysteine and the closing phenylalanine or tryptophan. Fields, in order: D gene, clone size, J gene, V gene, CDR3 protein, CDR3 DNA. The D gene is left open where the match is weak. Some rows have no size entry. The others give once, few or many, or a class for an expanded clone.

D gene: TRBD2; clone size: few; J gene: TRBJ2-1; V gene: TRBV20-1; CDR3 protein: CSASSSGGYNEQFF; CDR3 DNA: TGCAGTGCTAGTTCGAGCGGGGGGTACAATGAGCAGTTCTTC
D gene: NA; clone size: few; J gene: TRBJ1-1; V gene: TRBV3-1; CDR3 protein: CASSQDRGAGAFF; CDR3 DNA: TGTGCCAGCAGCCAAGATCGGGGGGCGGGGGCTTTCTTT
D gene: TRBD1; clone size: few; J gene: TRBJ2-3; V gene: TRBV7-3; CDR3 protein: CASSSGQGSDTQYF; CDR3 DNA: TGTGCCAGCAGCTCTGGACAGGGATCAGATACGCAGTATTTT
D gene: TRBD2; clone size: NA; J gene: TRBJ2-1; V gene: TRBV5-1; CDR3 protein: CASGGRGLAGDRARRNEQFF; CDR3 DNA: TGCGCCAGCGGGGGCAGAGGACTAGCGGGGGACCGAGCTCGCCGCAATGAGCAGTTCTTC
D gene: NA; clone size: few; J gene: TRBJ1-4; V gene: TRBV5-1; CDR3 protein: CASSYSPGGEKLFF; CDR3 DNA: TGCGCCAGCAGCTATTCCCCCGGCGGTGAAAAACTGTTTTTT
D gene: NA; clone size: NA; J gene: TRBJ2-5; V gene: TRBV30; CDR3 protein: CAWSDGIDSGFGETQYF; CDR3 DNA: TGTGCCTGGAGCGACGGAATCGATAGTGGGTTCGGAGAGACCCAGTACTTC
D gene: TRBD2; clone size: many; J gene: TRBJ2-1; V gene: TRBV5-1; CDR3 protein: CASSLMTSGNGNEQFF; CDR3 DNA: TGCGCCAGCAGCTTGATGACTAGCGGAAATGGGAATGAGCAGTTCTTC
D gene: NA; clone size: NA; J gene: TRBJ1-2; V gene: TRBV14; CDR3 protein: CASSQATSYGYTF; CDR3 DNA: TGTGCCAGCAGCCAAGCGACAAGCTATGGCTACACCTTC
D gene: NA; clone size: few; J gene: TRBJ1-2; V gene: TRBV4-2; CDR3 protein: CASSLGGKEGYTF; CDR3 DNA: TGTGCCAGCAGCCTGGGGGGAAAGGAGGGCTACACCTTC
D gene: NA; clone size: NA; J gene: TRBJ2-7; V gene: TRBV5-1; CDR3 protein: CASSPGVDYEQYF; CDR3 DNA: TGCGCCAGCAGCCCGGGAGTGGACTACGAGCAGTACTTC
D gene: NA; clone size: few; J gene: TRBJ2-5; V gene: TRBV5-1; CDR3 protein: CASSSSGGTEETQYF; CDR3 DNA: TGCGCCAGCAGCAGCTCCGGGGGTACCGAGGAGACCCAGTACTTC
D gene: NA; clone size: NA; J gene: TRBJ2-5; V gene: TRBV6-2/TRBV6-3; CDR3 protein: CASSFRQEEETQYF; CDR3 DNA: TGTGCCAGCAGTTTCCGACAGGAGGAAGAGACCCAGTACTTC
D gene: TRBD1; clone size: NA; J gene: TRBJ2-1; V gene: TRBV12-5; CDR3 protein: CASDQGQGEQYF; CDR3 DNA: TGTGCTAGTGACCAAGGACAGGGGGAGCAGTACTTT
D gene: NA; clone size: NA; J gene: TRBJ2-7; V gene: TRBV15; CDR3 protein: CATSREQSYEQYF; CDR3 DNA: TGTGCCACCAGCAGAGAACAGTCCTACGAGCAGTACTTC
D gene: NA; clone size: NA; J gene: TRBJ1-2; V gene: TRBV20-1; CDR3 protein: CSARDPFQGGRHGYTF; CDR3 DNA: TGCAGTGCTAGAGATCCCTTTCAAGGGGGTAGGCATGGCTACACCTTC
D gene: TRBD2; clone size: few; J gene: TRBJ2-3; V gene: TRBV12-3/TRBV12-4; CDR3 protein: CASSLLLGRGEYF; CDR3 DNA: TGTGCCAGCAGCCTTTTACTGGGACGGGGGGAGTATTTT
D gene: TRBD2; clone size: NA; J gene: TRBJ2-5; V gene: TRBV5-6; CDR3 protein: CASSFYGGAVRETQYF; CDR3 DNA: TGTGCCAGCAGCTTCTACGGGGGGGCCGTGAGAGAGACCCAGTACTTC
D gene: TRBD1; clone size: NA; J gene: TRBJ1-2; V gene: TRBV20-1; CDR3 protein: CSARVRTGANYGYTF; CDR3 DNA: TGCAGTGCTAGAGTCCGGACAGGGGCGAACTATGGCTACACCTTC
D gene: NA; clone size: NA; J gene: TRBJ1-2; V gene: TRBV2; CDR3 protein: CASSDMAGNPSNYGYTF; CDR3 DNA: TGTGCCAGCAGTGATATGGCAGGCAACCCTTCTAACTATGGCTACACCTTC
D gene: NA; clone size: once; J gene: TRBJ2-3; V gene: TRBV20-1; CDR3 protein: CSARVGSPDTQYF; CDR3 DNA: TGCAGTGCTAGAGTAGGGTCCCCAGATACGCAGTATTTT
D gene: NA; clone size: NA; J gene: TRBJ2-4; V gene: TRBV9; CDR3 protein: CASSVSGKNIQYF; CDR3 DNA: TGTGCCAGCAGCGTGAGCGGAAAAAACATTCAGTACTTC
D gene: TRBD1; clone size: NA; J gene: TRBJ2-5; V gene: TRBV4-3; CDR3 protein: CASSQDAGQGGETQYF; CDR3 DNA: TGCGCCAGCAGCCAAGATGCCGGACAGGGCGGCGAGACCCAGTACTTC
D gene: TRBD2; clone size: NA; J gene: TRBJ2-3; V gene: TRBV7-2; CDR3 protein: CASSWGLGDTQYF; CDR3 DNA: TGTGCCAGCAGCTGGGGACTAGGGGATACGCAGTATTTT
D gene: NA; clone size: few; J gene: TRBJ2-4; V gene: TRBV12-3/TRBV12-4; CDR3 protein: CASTLGGGQNIQYF; CDR3 DNA: TGTGCCAGCACCTTGGGGGGGGGCCAAAACATTCAGTACTTC
D gene: TRBD1; clone size: few; J gene: TRBJ2-5; V gene: TRBV20-1; CDR3 protein: CSARVVGQGQETQYF; CDR3 DNA: TGCAGTGCTAGAGTAGTAGGACAGGGCCAAGAGACCCAGTACTTC
D gene: NA; clone size: few; J gene: TRBJ2-1; V gene: TRBV14; CDR3 protein: CASSQGYWGHNEQFF; CDR3 DNA: TGTGCCAGCAGCCAAGGTTATTGGGGGCACAATGAGCAGTTCTTC
D gene: TRBD2; clone size: few; J gene: TRBJ2-1; V gene: TRBV12-3/TRBV12-4; CDR3 protein: CASSVAGVDEQFF; CDR3 DNA: TGTGCCAGCAGTGTAGCGGGGGTGGATGAGCAGTTCTTC
D gene: NA; clone size: NA; J gene: TRBJ1-2; V gene: TRBV7-2; CDR3 protein: CASSPTGGPNYGYTF; CDR3 DNA: TGTGCCAGCAGCCCCACCGGGGGCCCTAACTATGGCTACACCTTC
D gene: TRBD2; clone size: few; J gene: TRBJ2-1; V gene: TRBV7-2; CDR3 protein: CASSLLPGGEDEQFF; CDR3 DNA: TGTGCCAGCAGCTTATTGCCCGGGGGGGAGGATGAGCAGTTCTTC
D gene: NA; clone size: many; J gene: TRBJ2-4; V gene: TRBV5-6; CDR3 protein: CASSLGATGNKNIQYF; CDR3 DNA: TGTGCCAGCAGCTTGGGGGCCACAGGGAATAAAAACATTCAGTACTTC
D gene: TRBD1; clone size: few; J gene: TRBJ2-6; V gene: TRBV7-2; CDR3 protein: CASSLRVTGYGANVLTF; CDR3 DNA: TGTGCCAGCAGCTTACGGGTGACAGGGTACGGGGCCAACGTCCTGACTTTC
D gene: NA; clone size: many; J gene: TRBJ1-2; V gene: TRBV12-3/TRBV12-4; CDR3 protein: CASSPGGDYGYTF; CDR3 DNA: TGTGCCAGCAGCCCCGGGGGCGACTATGGCTACACCTTC
D gene: NA; clone size: NA; J gene: TRBJ2-3; V gene: TRBV6-6; CDR3 protein: CASSDQGREDTQYF; CDR3 DNA: TGTGCCAGCAGTGACCAGGGTAGGGAAGATACGCAGTATTTT
D gene: TRBD1; clone size: NA; J gene: TRBJ2-5; V gene: TRBV9; CDR3 protein: CASSGGTGVGETQYF; CDR3 DNA: TGTGCCAGCAGCGGCGGGACAGGGGTCGGCGAGACCCAGTACTTC
D gene: NA; clone size: NA; J gene: TRBJ2-2; V gene: TRBV20-1; CDR3 protein: CSARSQTSTGELFF; CDR3 DNA: TGCAGTGCTAGGAGCCAGACATCCACCGGGGAGCTGTTTTTT
D gene: TRBD1; clone size: NA; J gene: TRBJ2-6; V gene: TRBV6-2/TRBV6-3; CDR3 protein: CASGQGAGVGANVLTF; CDR3 DNA: TGTGCCAGTGGACAGGGGGCGGGGGTTGGGGCCAACGTCCTGACTTTC
D gene: NA; clone size: NA; J gene: TRBJ2-7; V gene: TRBV7-9; CDR3 protein: CASSLNAGSLEQYF; CDR3 DNA: TGTGCCAGCAGCTTAAACGCAGGGTCCCTCGAGCAGTACTTC